These T cell receptor beta chains were read from a single sample in a study of brain T cells in children with intractable seizures. Generated by immunoSEQ multiplex PCR, the TCRdb table keeps only in-frame clones and is missing some. The table includes 100,000 to 120,000 clones, around 94% detected once. The sequenced sample was peripheral blood, obtained at surgery. The receptor source for this set is a boy in the first two years of life with hemimegalencephaly and intractable seizures. Both conserved end residues are part of each CDR3. D genes are given only for firm matches. Some rows have no size entry. The others give once, few or many, or a class for an expanded clone.

j_call,clone_size,d_call,v_call,cdr3_aa,cdr3_nt
TRBJ1-1,NA,TRBD1,TRBV27,CASSLRGQGILEAFF,TGTGCCAGCAGTTTAAGGGGACAGGGGATCCTTGAAGCTTTCTTT
TRBJ2-7,NA,TRBD1,TRBV29-1,CSVGDRGLKQYF,TGCAGCGTCGGGGACAGGGGGCTCAAGCAGTACTTC
TRBJ2-5,NA,NA,TRBV19,CASQDFQETQYF,TGTGCCAGTCAGGACTTCCAAGAGACCCAGTACTTC
TRBJ2-1,NA,NA,TRBV7-3,CASSLIDGNEQFF,TGTGCCAGCAGCTTAATCGATGGCAATGAGCAGTTCTTC
TRBJ2-7,NA,TRBD1,TRBV6-6,CASSSTGQVYEQYF,TGTGCCAGCAGTTCGACGGGACAGGTCTACGAGCAGTACTTC
TRBJ2-7,NA,NA,TRBV30,CASRSRGYEQYF,TGTGCCTCCAGATCGAGGGGCTACGAGCAGTACTTC
TRBJ2-6,NA,NA,TRBV5-4,CASSRDGRWANVLTF,TGTGCCAGCAGCCGGGACGGTCGCTGGGCCAACGTCCTGACTTTC
TRBJ2-4,NA,NA,TRBV28,CASSPIPLIAKNIQYF,TGTGCCAGCAGCCCCATCCCCCTTATAGCCAAAAACATTCAGTACTTC
TRBJ2-7,once,NA,TRBV2,CASIVGRAGGEQYF,TGTGCCAGCATCGTGGGACGGGCTGGAGGGGAGCAGTACTTC
TRBJ2-5,NA,NA,TRBV28,CASSLSQTGAQETQYF,TGTGCCAGCAGTTTATCCCAAACCGGGGCCCAAGAGACCCAGTACTTC
TRBJ2-7,once,TRBD1,TRBV4-1,CASTLIRDRNYEQYF,TGCGCCAGCACCTTAATCCGGGACAGAAACTACGAGCAGTACTTC
TRBJ1-2,NA,NA,TRBV6-6,CASSYLTVYGYTF,TGTGCCAGCAGTTACTTGACAGTTTATGGCTACACCTTC
TRBJ2-7,once,TRBD2,TRBV27,CASMRTSGLREQYF,TGTGCCAGTATGAGGACTAGCGGGCTGAGGGAGCAGTACTTC
TRBJ2-5,once,TRBD2,TRBV29-1,CSGKLAEQETQYF,TGCAGCGGGAAACTAGCGGAACAAGAGACCCAGTACTTC
TRBJ2-5,NA,NA,TRBV2,CASSGGNDGKETQYF,TGTGCCAGCAGCGGGGGCAACGACGGCAAAGAGACCCAGTACTTC
TRBJ1-1,NA,NA,TRBV7-9,CASSFPGDTEAFF,TGTGCCAGCAGCTTTCCAGGGGACACTGAAGCTTTCTTT
TRBJ2-7,NA,NA,TRBV29-1,CSVKPGRYSYEQYF,TGCAGCGTAAAGCCGGGCCGGTACTCCTACGAGCAGTACTTC
TRBJ1-5,NA,TRBD1,TRBV2,CASSVSLTGRANQPQHF,TGTGCCAGCAGTGTCTCCTTGACAGGGAGAGCCAATCAGCCCCAGCATTTT
TRBJ2-5,once,NA,TRBV11-2,CASTSRKGDQYF,TGTGCCAGCACATCGCGGAAGGGGGATCAGTACTTC
TRBJ1-1,NA,NA,TRBV5-4,CASSTDPLGMNTEAFF,TGTGCCAGCAGCACGGACCCCCTGGGCATGAACACTGAAGCTTTCTTT
TRBJ2-5,once,NA,TRBV6-2/TRBV6-3,CASSYWGETQYF,TGTGCCAGCAGTTACTGGGGGGAGACCCAGTACTTC
TRBJ2-6,NA,NA,TRBV5-1,CASRSSGANVLTF,TGCGCCAGCAGGTCCTCTGGGGCCAACGTCCTGACTTTC
TRBJ1-2,NA,NA,TRBV28,CASNVGGGYGYTF,TGTGCCAGCAACGTTGGGGGAGGGTATGGCTACACCTTC
TRBJ2-5,NA,NA,TRBV5-1,CASSLSGQETQYF,TGCGCCAGCAGCTTGAGCGGGCAAGAGACCCAGTACTTC
TRBJ1-2,NA,NA,TRBV6-1,CASSERGEGVYGYTF,TGTGCCAGCAGTGAAAGAGGGGAAGGTGTCTATGGCTACACCTTC
TRBJ2-1,NA,NA,TRBV6-4,CASSPRASYNEQFF,TGTGCCAGCAGCCCCCGCGCATCCTACAATGAGCAGTTCTTC
TRBJ2-1,NA,TRBD2,TRBV9,CASSVEALAGYNEQFF,TGTGCCAGCAGCGTAGAGGCACTAGCGGGGTACAATGAGCAGTTCTTC
TRBJ1-1,NA,NA,TRBV6-1,CASSEGSWAEAFF,TGTGCCAGCAGTGAAGGTTCGTGGGCTGAAGCTTTCTTT
TRBJ2-1,NA,NA,TRBV7-3,CASSSSVDNEQFF,TGTGCCAGCAGCTCCTCTGTGGACAATGAGCAGTTCTTC
TRBJ1-1,NA,NA,TRBV9,CASSNRLNTEAFF,TGTGCCAGCAGCAACAGGTTGAACACTGAAGCTTTCTTT
TRBJ2-1,NA,NA,TRBV11-2,CASSLGSTPVEQFF,TGTGCCAGCAGCTTAGGGTCTACCCCTGTTGAGCAGTTCTTC
TRBJ2-1,NA,NA,TRBV19,CASSIVSGGEQFF,TGTGCCAGTAGTATAGTGTCTGGCGGTGAGCAGTTCTTC
TRBJ2-1,NA,NA,TRBV7-2,CASSLLGAPYNEQFF,TGTGCCAGCAGCTTACTGGGGGCGCCATACAATGAGCAGTTCTTC
TRBJ1-2,few,TRBD1,TRBV7-3,CASSLDRGYGYTF,TGTGCCAGCAGCCTCGACAGGGGCTATGGCTACACCTTC
TRBJ2-2,NA,NA,TRBV7-2,CASSTSRANGELFF,TGTGCCAGCAGCACTAGCAGAGCAAACGGGGAGCTGTTTTTT
TRBJ1-1,NA,TRBD1,TRBV6-1,CASSHRGQDRPRAFF,TGTGCCAGCAGTCATAGGGGACAGGACCGTCCCAGAGCTTTCTTT
TRBJ2-7,NA,TRBD2,TRBV9,CASSLAGEGHEQYF,TGTGCCAGCTCCCTAGCGGGAGAGGGGCACGAGCAGTACTTC
TRBJ2-2,NA,TRBD2,TRBV9,CASSGLGTRNTGELFF,TGTGCCAGCAGCGGCCTTGGGACTAGGAACACCGGGGAGCTGTTTTTT
TRBJ2-5,NA,TRBD2,TRBV7-3,CASSLTGGQETQYF,TGTGCCAGCAGCTTAACGGGAGGGCAAGAGACCCAGTACTTC
TRBJ2-3,NA,TRBD1,TRBV9,CASSVGVLQGADTQYF,TGTGCCAGCAGCGTAGGGGTTCTTCAGGGGGCAGATACGCAGTATTTT
TRBJ1-4,NA,NA,TRBV28,CASSLFRRGKLFF,TGTGCCAGCAGTTTATTTCGCCGGGGGAAACTGTTTTTT
TRBJ1-1,few,NA,TRBV3-1/TRBV3-2,CASTTIRGEAFF,TGTGCCAGCACCACCATAAGGGGCGAAGCTTTCTTT
TRBJ1-1,NA,TRBD1,TRBV7-8,CASSLGGTGVHTEAFF,TGTGCCAGCAGCTTAGGGGGGACAGGGGTGCACACTGAAGCTTTCTTT
TRBJ2-5,NA,NA,TRBV28,CASSSLRTQETQYF,TGTGCCAGCAGCTCTCTACGCACCCAAGAGACCCAGTACTTC
TRBJ1-6,NA,NA,TRBV9,CASSPPGRRSPLHF,TGTGCCAGCAGCCCCCCGGGGCGGCGATCACCCCTCCACTTT
TRBJ2-7,NA,NA,TRBV5-6,CASSLRSSYEQYF,TGTGCCAGCAGCTTGAGGAGCTCCTACGAGCAGTACTTC
TRBJ2-1,NA,TRBD2,TRBV28,CASSLRSAGLAGVDEQFF,TGTGCCAGCAGTTTAAGAAGCGCGGGACTAGCGGGAGTTGATGAGCAGTTCTTC
TRBJ1-2,NA,TRBD1,TRBV3-1/TRBV3-2,CASSQSWTGLNYGYTF,TGTGCCAGCAGCCAATCGTGGACAGGCTTGAACTATGGCTACACCTTC
TRBJ2-1,NA,TRBD2,TRBV11-3,CASKSGGEGRFNEQFF,TGTGCCAGCAAATCAGGAGGGGAGGGCCGGTTTAATGAGCAGTTCTTC
TRBJ2-7,NA,TRBD2,TRBV24-1,CATSDRGTSYYEQYF,TGTGCCACCAGTGACCGAGGGACTAGTTACTACGAGCAGTACTTC
TRBJ1-1,NA,NA,TRBV18,CASSPRTRSTEAFF,TGTGCCAGCTCACCACGGACAAGGAGCACTGAAGCTTTCTTT
TRBJ2-7,NA,NA,TRBV11-3,CASSPGPLLYEQYF,TGTGCCAGCAGCCCGGGCCCCCTCCTCTACGAGCAGTACTTC
TRBJ2-2,NA,TRBD2,TRBV19,CASSPGLAGVGNTGELFF,TGTGCCAGTAGTCCAGGACTAGCGGGAGTTGGTAACACCGGGGAGCTGTTTTTT
TRBJ2-7,NA,TRBD1,TRBV25-1,CARPSSGTAYEQYF,TGTGCCAGGCCTTCGTCCGGGACAGCCTACGAGCAGTACTTC
TRBJ2-3,NA,NA,TRBV24-1,CATSEQATSTDTQYF,TGTGCCACCAGTGAGCAGGCCACTAGCACAGATACGCAGTATTTT
TRBJ1-2,NA,NA,TRBV5-1,CASSGTKGPNYGYTF,TGCGCCAGCAGCGGCACGAAGGGACCTAACTATGGCTACACCTTC
TRBJ2-3,NA,TRBD2,TRBV4-2,CASSQVAGGLPTDTQYF,TGTGCCAGCAGCCAAGTAGCGGGAGGCCTACCCACAGATACGCAGTATTTT
TRBJ1-2,NA,NA,TRBV5-5,CASSLGEGNYGYTF,TGTGCCAGCAGCTTGGGGGAGGGGAACTATGGCTACACCTTC
TRBJ2-3,NA,TRBD2,TRBV29-1,CSVLTSGRSDTQYF,TGCAGCGTCCTGACTAGCGGGAGATCAGATACGCAGTATTTT
TRBJ2-7,NA,NA,TRBV10-2,CASSPGTGPYEQYF,TGCGCCAGCAGTCCCGGGACTGGTCCCTACGAGCAGTACTTC